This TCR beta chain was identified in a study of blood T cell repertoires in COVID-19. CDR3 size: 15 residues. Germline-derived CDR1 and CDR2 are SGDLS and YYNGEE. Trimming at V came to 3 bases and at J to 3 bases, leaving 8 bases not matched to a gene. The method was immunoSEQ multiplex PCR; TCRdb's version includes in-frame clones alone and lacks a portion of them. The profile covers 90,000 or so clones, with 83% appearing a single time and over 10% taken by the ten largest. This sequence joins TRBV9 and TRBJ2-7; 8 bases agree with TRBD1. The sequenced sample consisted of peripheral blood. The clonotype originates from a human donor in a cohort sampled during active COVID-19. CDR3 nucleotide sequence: TGTGCCAGCAGCGCCGAGACAGGGGTTATCTACGAGCAGTACTTC. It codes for CASSAETGVIYEQYF.